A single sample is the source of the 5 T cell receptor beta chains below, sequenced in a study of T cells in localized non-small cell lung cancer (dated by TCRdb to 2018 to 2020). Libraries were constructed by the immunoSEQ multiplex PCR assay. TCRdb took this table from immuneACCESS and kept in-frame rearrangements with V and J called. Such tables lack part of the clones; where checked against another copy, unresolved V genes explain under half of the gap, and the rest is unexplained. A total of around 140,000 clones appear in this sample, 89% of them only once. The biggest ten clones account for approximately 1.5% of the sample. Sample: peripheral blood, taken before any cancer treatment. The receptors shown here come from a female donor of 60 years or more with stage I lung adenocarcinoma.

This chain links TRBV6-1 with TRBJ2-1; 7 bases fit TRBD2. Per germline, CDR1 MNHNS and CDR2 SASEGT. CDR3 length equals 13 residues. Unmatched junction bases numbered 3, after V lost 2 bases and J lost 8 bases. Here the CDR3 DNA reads TGTGCCAGCAGTGAAAGCGGGACGCATGAGCAGTTCTTC. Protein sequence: CASSESGTHEQFF.

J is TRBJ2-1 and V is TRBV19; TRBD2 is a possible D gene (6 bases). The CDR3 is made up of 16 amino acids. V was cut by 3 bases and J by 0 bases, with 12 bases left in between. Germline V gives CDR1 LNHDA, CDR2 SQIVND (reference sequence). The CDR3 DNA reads TGTGCCAGTAGTATTAGCGGAGGGAGCTCCTACAATGAGCAGTTCTTC. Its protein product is CASSISGGSSYNEQFF. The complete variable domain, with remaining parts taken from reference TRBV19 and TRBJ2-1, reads DGGITQSPKYLFRKEGQNVTLSCEQNLNHDAMYWYRQDPGQGLRLIYYSQIVNDFQKGDIAEGYSVSREKKESFPLTVTSAQKNPTAFYLCASSISGGSSYNEQFFGPGTRLTVL.

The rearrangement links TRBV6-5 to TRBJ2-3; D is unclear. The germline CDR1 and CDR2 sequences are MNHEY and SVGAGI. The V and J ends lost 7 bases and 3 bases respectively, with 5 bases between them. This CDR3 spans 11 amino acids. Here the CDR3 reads CASTQTDTQYF. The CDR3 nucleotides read TGTGCCAGCACCCAGACAGATACGCAGTATTTT.

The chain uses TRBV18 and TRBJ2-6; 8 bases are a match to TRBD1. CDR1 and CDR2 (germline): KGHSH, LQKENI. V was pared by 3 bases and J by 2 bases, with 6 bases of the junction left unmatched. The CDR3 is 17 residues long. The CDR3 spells CASSPQDRVAGANVLTF. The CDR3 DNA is TGTGCCAGCTCACCGCAGGACAGGGTGGCTGGGGCCAACGTCCTGACTTTC.

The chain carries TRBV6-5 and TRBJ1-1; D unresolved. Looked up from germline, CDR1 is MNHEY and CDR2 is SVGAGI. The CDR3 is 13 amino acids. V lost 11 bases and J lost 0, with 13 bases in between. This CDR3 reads CAVGMGMNTEAFF. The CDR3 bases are TGTGCCGTCGGGATGGGAATGAACACTGAAGCTTTCTTT.